This T cell receptor (beta chain) was found in a study of T cells in Graves' hyperthyroidism and ophthalmopathy. Ten or more counts support this clonotype. CDR3 length: 13 amino acids. V lost 7 bases and J lost 3, with 12 bases in between. Germline values: CDR1 GTSNPN, CDR2 SVGIG (reference sequence). Authors of the study amplified TCR beta CDR3 regions from RNA transcripts. First-round RT-PCR targeting the TCR CDR3 was performed with the HTBI primer set. TCRdb reanalysed the multiplex PCR reads using MiXCR and keeps one entry per CDR3 protein. The repertoire holds fewer than 550,000 distinct CDR3 sequences, 15% to 19% seen once, with around 7% in the top ten.

This sequence was found in a woman aged 18-30 years with Graves' hyperthyroidism. The rearrangement links TRBV30 to TRBJ1-4, with no clear D. The sample consisted of blood. In DNA, the CDR3 is TGTGCCTCACTTCGGTCGTCTAATGAAAAACTGTTTTTT. This codes for CASLRSSNEKLFF.